Given below is one T cell receptor beta chain in context. It has no known antigen specificity. Base qualities are missing; no much larger clone stands one base away. The CDR3 goes from the cysteine to the phenylalanine over 18 residues. Only the CDR3 DNA stays, 54 bases, in frame from base 1. V lost 2 bases and J lost 3 bases, and the count of bases not matched to a germline gene is 10. Reading the germline V gene gives CDR1 KGHSH and CDR2 LQKENI. TCRbeta CDR3 regions were amplified from genomic DNA by means of the immunoSEQ Assay, a bias-controlled multiplex PCR. Under the source paper's analysis protocol: Nucleated cell counts per sample were estimated from amplification of reference gene primers within the assay. To quantify the absolute abundance of each unique TCRbeta CDR3 rearrangement, sequence reads were collapsed and filtered. For each sample, productive Simpson clonality was calculated by taking the square root of Simpson's diversity index across productive rearrangements. TCRdb holds this immuneACCESS table with in-frame rearrangements only. Some clones are missing; in checked studies, unresolved V genes explain under half, and the rest has no known cause. Clone size and the V and J calls come from that table; the DNA yielded D and trimming. Present in this sample are roughly 150,000 clones, approximately 81% of which were seen just once. The top ten clones comprise approximately 7.7% of the sample.

The data belong to a study of blood T cell repertoires in COVID-19 (dated by TCRdb to the early 2020s). Broadly, across the study: Samples from collaborators originated in the United States, Italy and Spain and spanned both the acute and convalescent phases of COVID-19. The samples were drawn from the first 160 participants of the ongoing ImmuneRACE study and from more than 1,000 subjects provided by 6 global collaborators. The prospective study material was composed of cDNA or gDNA derived from T cells, B-cell-depleted T cells, or PBMCs. Subjects who had been exposed to COVID-19, were actively infected with it, or had recovered from it provided the deeply sampled blood TCRbeta repertoires that made up the dataset. The repertoires were made available in a free public database intended to serve as a resource for research on the immune response to SARS-CoV-2. Where available, HLA class I and class II types were taken from metadata supplied by the sample provider and were not determined by assay-based typing. The sample metadata nearly always contained a de-identified subject ID, COVID-19 status, age in years and sex. What the research found in general, with its limitations: How much clinical and demographic metadata was included differed by source and by participant, and the metadata was provided uncurated.

Enrolling through a virtual design, the prospective study's participants ranged in age from roughly 18 to 90 years and lived across 20 to 30 United States geographic areas. In the prospective study, cohorts were assigned on the basis of participant-reported clinical history obtained from a screening survey and a study questionnaire. ImmuneRACE Cohort 3 recovered participants were defined by two consecutive negative NP/OP PCR tests, healthcare professional clearance, or symptom resolution. In the prospective study, mobile phlebotomists collected whole blood, serum and a nasopharyngeal or oropharyngeal swab from each participant. Participants in the prospective study had the option to provide additional blood draws and questionnaires over a roughly 2-month period. Before DNA extraction, blood samples from the prospective study were shipped at room temperature or frozen.

Sequencing input: PBMCs or T cells enriched from blood (not recorded which). The chain couples TRBV18 to TRBJ2-1, with TRBD2 identical over 10 junction bases. This TCR was sampled from a woman aged 45-65 years who had recovered from COVID-19. The CDR3 sequence is CASSPGAGGQLVYNEQFF. The sequenced DNA is TGTGCCAGCTCACCAGGAGCGGGGGGGCAGTTAGTCTACAATGAGCAGTTCTTC.